Reported below is one T cell receptor beta chain. Antigen unknown. Deletions cut 5 bases from V and 9 bases from J, with 11 bases between. CDR1 is SGHVS and CDR2 is FNYEAQ in the germline V gene. This CDR3 contains 12 residues. This entry belongs to a study of shared clonotypes between healthy human individuals. Study-wide points: Richness estimates generally favored naive over memory subsets.

Several immunoSEQ plates received, in even portions, the genomic DNA of each subset. Clones were read by immunoSEQ multiplex PCR, and TCRdb kept only the in-frame ones, dropping some. The repertoire includes 2 million to 2.5 million clones, roughly 92% of them detected once, and 0.37% sits in the top ten. The chain links TRBV7-6 to TRBJ2-1, with TRBD1 as a possible D gene (7 bases). This sequence originates from a man between 18 and 35 years old in good health. Some clones in this sample may be carry-over from other donors' samples. Sequenced input: naive CD4+ T cells from PBMCs. This sample's subset: CD45RA+ positively selected. CDR3 sequence reads: CASSHQGGEQFF. The DNA for the CDR3 is TGTGCCAGCAGCCACCAGGGGGGTGAGCAGTTCTTC.